This T cell receptor (beta chain) originates from a study of graft-versus-host responses after intestinal transplantation. Study results and caveats: Where graft-donor T cell macrochimerism was present, patients had high graft-versus-host to host-versus-graft clonal ratios in allografts.

TCRdb's table, derived via immunoSEQ multiplex PCR, lists solely in-frame clones and lacks some. The sample has over 9,000 clones, about nine tenths seen once. This clone has just a few counts. Its antigen is currently unknown. Noted time point: postoperative day 105 after intestinal transplantation (dayNNNN = postoperative day). The CDR3 loop spans 12 amino acids. Germline V gene lookup returns CDR1 MNHNY and CDR2 SVGAGI (reference sequence). The V and J ends lost 0 bases and 13 bases, in that order; junction bases with no gene match: 5. This TCR was sampled from a human patient who received an intestinal transplant, so some T cells may come from the graft donor. Here the sequenced sample was PBMCs, taken 105 days after intestinal transplantation. This chain links TRBV6-6 with TRBJ1-2; TRBD1 agrees at 7 bases. The CDR3 DNA reads TGTGCCAGCAGTTACTCAACAGGGGAAGGCACCTTC. Translating gives CASSYSTGEGTF.